The 5 T cell receptor beta chains reported below all come from one sample, sequenced in a study of OX40 agonist ivuxolimab in advanced cancers. The repertoire was sequenced with immunoSEQ multiplex PCR; TCRdb's copy has only in-frame clones and lacks some. The table lists around 89,000 clones, roughly 90% of them singletons. The source was CD4+ or CD8+ T cells sorted from blood, collected in a trial of the OX40 agonist ivuxolimab. The receptors come from an adult with an advanced solid tumor such as melanoma, head and neck, liver or kidney cancer.

In this sample, this clone turned up once. This chain uses TRBV4-1 with TRBJ1-3; D uncertain. Germline values: CDR1 MGHRA, CDR2 YSYEKL. Trimming took off 4 bases at V and 3 bases at J, with 10 bases between the two ends. The CDR3 loop spans 14 amino acids. In nucleotides, the CDR3 is TGCGCCAGCAGCCTTAACAGCGGTGGAAACACCATATATTTT. Translated, it gives CASSLNSGGNTIYF.

CDR3: CASSGGGNNYEQYF. The CDR3 nucleotides read TGTGCCAGCTCGGGAGGGGGGAACAACTACGAGCAGTACTTC. This chain connects TRBV7-3 to TRBJ2-7, with TRBD2 matching over 8 bases. Per the germline V gene, CDR1 is SGHTA and CDR2 is FQGTGA. This CDR3 has 14 amino acids. The V and J ends lost 8 bases and 3 bases, in that order; junction bases with no gene match: 9.

In regard to this clone: Other DNA sequences within the sample encode an identical CDR3. The rearrangement links TRBV7-9 to TRBJ1-6; D is uncertain. With 1 base removed from V and 7 bases from J, the gap between germline ends came to 8 bases. From germline, CDR1 is SEHNR and CDR2 FQNEAQ (reference sequence). The CDR3 consists of 14 residues. This CDR3 reads CASSLGTDNSPLHF. For the CDR3, the DNA is TGTGCCAGCAGCTTAGGTACGGACAATTCACCCCTCCACTTT.

This clone was seen a handful of times. The V and J genes are TRBV29-1 and TRBJ1-5, with a tentative D call TRBD1 (6 bases). V shed 3 bases and J shed 7 bases, with 13 bases lying between them. The CDR3 extends over 13 amino acids. Germline CDR1 SQVTM, CDR2 ANQGSEA. The CDR3 region is CSVEAERGQPQHF. The DNA for the CDR3 is TGCAGCGTTGAGGCGGAAAGGGGGCAGCCCCAGCATTTT.

V usage is TRBV27 and J usage is TRBJ2-5; no firm D call. The length of the CDR3 is 13 residues. CDR1 MNHEY and CDR2 SMNVEV come from the germline V gene (reference sequence). V lost 0 bases to trimming and J lost 5 bases, with 7 bases between them. The CDR3 spells CASSLSAWETQYF. The CDR3 DNA follows: TGTGCCAGCAGTTTATCAGCATGGGAGACCCAGTACTTC.